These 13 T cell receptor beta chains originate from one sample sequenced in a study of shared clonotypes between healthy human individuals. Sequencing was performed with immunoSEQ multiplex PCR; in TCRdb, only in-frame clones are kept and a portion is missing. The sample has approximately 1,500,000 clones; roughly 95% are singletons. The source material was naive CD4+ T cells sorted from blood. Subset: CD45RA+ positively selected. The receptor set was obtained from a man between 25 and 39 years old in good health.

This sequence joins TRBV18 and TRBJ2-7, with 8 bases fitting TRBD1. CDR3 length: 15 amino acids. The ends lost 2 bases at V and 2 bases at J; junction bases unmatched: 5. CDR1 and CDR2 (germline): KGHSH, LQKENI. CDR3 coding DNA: TGTGCCAGCTCACCAGACAGGGGTGTGACCTACGAGCAGTACTTC. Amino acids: CASSPDRGVTYEQYF.

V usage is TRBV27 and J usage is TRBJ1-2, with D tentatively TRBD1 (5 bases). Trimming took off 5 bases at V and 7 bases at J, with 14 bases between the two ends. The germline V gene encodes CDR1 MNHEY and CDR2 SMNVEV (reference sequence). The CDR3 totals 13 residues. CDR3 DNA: TGTGCCAGCAGTGGCCCGCCGGGGACTGGCTACACCTTC. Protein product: CASSGPPGTGYTF.

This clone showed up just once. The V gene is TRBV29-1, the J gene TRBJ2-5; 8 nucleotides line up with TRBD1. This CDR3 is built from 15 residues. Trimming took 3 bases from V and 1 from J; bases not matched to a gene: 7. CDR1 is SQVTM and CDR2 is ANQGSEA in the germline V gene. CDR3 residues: CSVDPLGTGQETQYF. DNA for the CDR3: TGCAGCGTTGATCCCCTCGGGACAGGCCAAGAGACCCAGTACTTC.

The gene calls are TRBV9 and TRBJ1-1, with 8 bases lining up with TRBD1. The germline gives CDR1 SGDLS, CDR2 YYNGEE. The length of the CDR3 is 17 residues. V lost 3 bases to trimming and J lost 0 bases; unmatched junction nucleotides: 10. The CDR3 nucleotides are TGTGCCAGCAGCGAGGGGGGGACAGGACCGATGAACACTGAAGCTTTCTTT. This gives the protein CASSEGGTGPMNTEAFF.

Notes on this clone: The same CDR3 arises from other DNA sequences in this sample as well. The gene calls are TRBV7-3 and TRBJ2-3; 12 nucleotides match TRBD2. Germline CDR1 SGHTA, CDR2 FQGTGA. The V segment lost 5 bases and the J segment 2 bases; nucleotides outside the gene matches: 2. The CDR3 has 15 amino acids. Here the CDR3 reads CASSRLAGVTDTQYF. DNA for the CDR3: TGTGCCAGCAGCCGACTAGCGGGAGTCACAGATACGCAGTATTTT.

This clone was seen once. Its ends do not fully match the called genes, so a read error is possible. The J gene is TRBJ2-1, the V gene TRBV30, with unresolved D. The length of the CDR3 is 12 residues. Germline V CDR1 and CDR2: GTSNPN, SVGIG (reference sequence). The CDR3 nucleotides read TGTGCCTGGAGTGGACCTCCTCCCCCTTTACTCTTC. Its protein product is CAWSGPPPPLLF.

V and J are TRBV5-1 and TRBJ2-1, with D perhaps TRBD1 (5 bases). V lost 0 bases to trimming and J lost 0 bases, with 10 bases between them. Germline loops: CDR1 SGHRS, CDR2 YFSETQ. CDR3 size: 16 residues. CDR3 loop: CASSLETGNSYNEQFF. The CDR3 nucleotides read TGCGCCAGCAGCTTGGAAACAGGAAACTCCTACAATGAGCAGTTCTTC.

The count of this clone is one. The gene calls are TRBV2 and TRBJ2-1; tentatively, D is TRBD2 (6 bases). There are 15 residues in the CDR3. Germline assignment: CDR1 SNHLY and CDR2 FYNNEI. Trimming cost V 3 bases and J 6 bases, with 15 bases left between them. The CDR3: CASSDWGGGANEQFF. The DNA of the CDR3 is TGTGCCAGCAGTGATTGGGGAGGAGGGGCCAATGAGCAGTTCTTC.

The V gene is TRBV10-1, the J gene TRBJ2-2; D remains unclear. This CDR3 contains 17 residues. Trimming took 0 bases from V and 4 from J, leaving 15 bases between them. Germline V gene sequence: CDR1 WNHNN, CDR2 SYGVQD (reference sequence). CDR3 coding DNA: TGCGCCAGCAGTGAGTCGAGTTTTAGAGCCCCCACCGGGGAGCTGTTTTTT. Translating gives CASSESSFRAPTGELFF.

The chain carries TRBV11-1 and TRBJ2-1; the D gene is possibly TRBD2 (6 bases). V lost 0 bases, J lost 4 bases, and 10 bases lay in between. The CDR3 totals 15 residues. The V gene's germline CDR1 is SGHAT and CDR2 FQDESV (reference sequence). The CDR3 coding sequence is TGTGCCAGCAGCTTAGCGGGAGGAATTTACAATGAGCAGTTCTTC. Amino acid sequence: CASSLAGGIYNEQFF.

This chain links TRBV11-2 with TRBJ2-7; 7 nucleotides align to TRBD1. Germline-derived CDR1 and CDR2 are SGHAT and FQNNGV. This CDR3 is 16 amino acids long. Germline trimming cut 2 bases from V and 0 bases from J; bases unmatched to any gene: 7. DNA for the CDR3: TGTGCCAGCAGCTTAAGCCGCGGACAGGTCTCCTACGAGCAGTACTTC. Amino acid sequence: CASSLSRGQVSYEQYF.

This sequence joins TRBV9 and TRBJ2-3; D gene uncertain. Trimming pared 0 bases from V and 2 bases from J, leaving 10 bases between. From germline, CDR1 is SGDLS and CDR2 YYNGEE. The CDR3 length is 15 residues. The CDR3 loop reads CASSVVSANTDTQYF. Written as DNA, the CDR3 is TGTGCCAGCAGCGTAGTAAGCGCGAACACAGATACGCAGTATTTT.

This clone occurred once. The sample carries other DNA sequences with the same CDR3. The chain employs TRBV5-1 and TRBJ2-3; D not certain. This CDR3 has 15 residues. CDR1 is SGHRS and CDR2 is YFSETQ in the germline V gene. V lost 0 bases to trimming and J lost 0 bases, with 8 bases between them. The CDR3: CASSLVGFSTDTQYF. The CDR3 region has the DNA TGCGCCAGCAGCTTGGTCGGCTTTAGCACAGATACGCAGTATTTT.